The clone carrying this TCR beta chain was counted at least ten times. Its target is unknown. PBMCs stored at -80 C, numbering 2 million, were the origin of the unsorted libraries. The cDNA was produced through 5'RACE with 10-nucleotide random UMIs. Each CDR3 protein gets one entry after TCRdb re-called the 5' RACE reads with MiXCR. The sample shows tens of thousands of distinct CDR3 sequences, about a tenth of them seen only once. The sample is drawn from a study of neurological immune-mediated disorders. The study's findings and limits: It was HTLV-1-associated myelopathy that showed the most TCR clonal expansion, while multiple sclerosis showed the least, falling below healthy controls.

The sequenced sample was PBMCs. The TCR sequence derives from a woman in her thirties with HTLV-1-associated myelopathy (HAM/TSP).

The CDR3 bases are TGCGCCAGCACCGCAGGGAAATCGTCCGATACGCAGTATTTT. This codes for CASTAGKSSDTQYF. The rearrangement joins TRBV5-1 to TRBJ2-3; D may be TRBD1 (5 bases). From germline, CDR1 is SGHRS and CDR2 YFSETQ. V lost 6 bases, J lost 6 bases, and 17 bases lay in between. This CDR3 contains 14 residues.